This paragraph reports one T cell receptor beta chain. Sorted populations all exceeded 95% purity. This sample is drawn from a study of beta chain features in type 1 diabetes. Expressed TCRB transcripts got sequenced, as all isolated RNA was reverse transcribed. Sequencing of stem cell-like memory T cell samples yielded 1 million or so reads on average. Libraries were prepared by immunoSEQ multiplex PCR; TCRdb keeps only in-frame clonotypes and omits some of them. This table holds approximately 100,000 clones, under 40% found once. Germline CDR1 SGHRS, CDR2 YFSETQ. This CDR3 contains 15 residues. V lost 5 bases and J lost 7, with 19 bases in between.

This clonotype originated in a woman aged 18-30 years in good health. V and J are TRBV5-1 and TRBJ2-1; the D gene is possibly TRBD2 (5 bases). The sequenced sample consisted of stem cell memory CD4+ T cells from blood. The CDR3 region is CASSSGTRRGNEQFF. The CDR3 region has the DNA TGCGCCAGCAGTTCTGGCACGAGGAGAGGGAATGAGCAGTTCTTC.